This is a list of T cell receptor beta chains from one sample in a study of long-term antiretroviral therapy in people with HIV. The method was immunoSEQ multiplex PCR; TCRdb's version includes in-frame clones alone and lacks a portion of them. This sample has 8,400 or so clones; about four fifths occur once, and the top ten carry approximately 9.1%. The sample consisted of unsorted PBMCs, taken 0.3 years before starting antiretroviral therapy. The origin of the receptors is a man aged 25-40 years with HIV. Each CDR3 is given with its conserved first and last residue. The D gene is left open where the match is weak. Size values are once, few and many counts, or a class for expanded clones, and some rows have none.

>.|TRBJ1-6|TRBV28|TRBD1
TGTGCCAGCAGACCTCAGACAGGGATATGGAATTCACCCCTCCACTTT
CASRPQTGIWNSPLHF
>.|TRBJ1-1|TRBV7-9|TRBD1
TGTGCCAGCAGCCCTCAGGGGGAGACTGAAGCTTTCTTT
CASSPQGETEAFF
>.|TRBJ1-5|TRBV2|.
TGTGCCAGCACCGGCAGCAGATCGACTCAGCCCCAGCATTTT
CASTGSRSTQPQHF
>.|TRBJ2-1|TRBV19|TRBD2
TGTGCCAGTAAGCGGGAGAGTAGCTACAATGAGCAGTTCTTC
CASKRESSYNEQFF
>.|TRBJ2-1|TRBV7-2|.
TGTGCCAGCAGCTTATCAGGCTCCTACAATGAGCAGTTCTTC
CASSLSGSYNEQFF
>few|TRBJ1-1|TRBV7-9|TRBD1
TGTGCCAGCAGCGGAGGACAGGGGGAGGGCACTGAAGCTTTCTTT
CASSGGQGEGTEAFF
>.|TRBJ2-7|TRBV7-6|TRBD1
TGTGCCAGCAGCTTTGGGGACAGGGGGCTCTGGGAGCAGTACTTC
CASSFGDRGLWEQYF
>.|TRBJ1-2|TRBV4-3|.
TGCGCCAGCAGCCAAGATTCTGGAAGTCTTACGGGCTACACCTTC
CASSQDSGSLTGYTF
>.|TRBJ2-3|TRBV28|TRBD2
TGTGCCAGCAGTTTATTCGGGACTAGCGGGCGATACACAGATACGCAGTATTTT
CASSLFGTSGRYTDTQYF
>.|TRBJ2-7|TRBV9|.
TGTGCCAGCAGCTCCCAGGGTTGGCAGCAGTACTTC
CASSSQGWQQYF
>.|TRBJ2-7|TRBV19|.
TGTGCCAGTTGCACCCAGGCAGGAGGAGAGCAGTACTTC
CASCTQAGGEQYF
>.|TRBJ1-1|TRBV4-2|TRBD1
TGTGCCAGCAGCGGGAGACAGGGCGTAGACACTGAAGCTTTCTTT
CASSGRQGVDTEAFF
>.|TRBJ2-7|TRBV28|TRBD1
TGTGCCAGCAGACCCCCCGGACAGGTCTCCTACGAGCAGTACTTC
CASRPPGQVSYEQYF
>once|TRBJ2-1|TRBV5-6|.
TGTGCCAGCAGATATACCAGCTCCTACAATGAGCAGTTCTTC
CASRYTSSYNEQFF
>.|TRBJ2-3|TRBV27|TRBD2
TGTGCCAGCAGTTTTCCGGCTAGCGGGGGGGCAGATACGCAGTATTTT
CASSFPASGGADTQYF
>.|TRBJ2-3|TRBV7-9|.
TGTGCCAGCAGCTTAGCGGGACGGACGATAACAGATACGCAGTATTTT
CASSLAGRTITDTQYF
>.|TRBJ2-2|TRBV6-5|.
TGTGCCAGCAGTTACTCGCCAGGGTACACCGGGGAGCTGTTTTTT
CASSYSPGYTGELFF
>.|TRBJ2-7|TRBV11-2|.
TGTGCCAGCAGCCTAGGGACCGGGGAGTACTTC
CASSLGTGEYF
>.|TRBJ2-4|TRBV19|.
TGTGCCAGTAGTATTTCAAGGGTGGCGGACATTCAGTACTTC
CASSISRVADIQYF
>.|TRBJ1-1|TRBV5-1|TRBD1
TGCGCCAGCAGCCCGACAGGGGTAGAAACTGAAGCTTTCTTT
CASSPTGVETEAFF
>.|TRBJ2-3|TRBV5-4|TRBD2
TGTGCCAGCGGACTAGCGGCAGGGGATACGCAGTATTTT
CASGLAAGDTQYF
>.|TRBJ2-2|TRBV5-1|.
TGCGCCAGCAGCTTGCCAAAGGGCTCCGGGGAGCTGTTTTTT
CASSLPKGSGELFF
>.|TRBJ2-3|TRBV5-1|.
TGCGCCAGCAGCCCGGGGACAGATACGCAGTATTTT
CASSPGTDTQYF
>.|TRBJ2-7|TRBV14|TRBD2
TGTGCCAGCAGCCGAACTAGCGGGTCCTACGAGCAGTACTTC
CASSRTSGSYEQYF
>.|TRBJ2-3|TRBV2|.
TGTGCCAGCAGCTACGGTTCTTTCACAGATACGCAGTATTTT
CASSYGSFTDTQYF
>.|TRBJ2-3|TRBV6-4|.
TGTGCCAGCAGTACAGGGAGCGGGAGCACAGATACGCAGTATTTT
CASSTGSGSTDTQYF
>.|TRBJ1-2|TRBV19|.
TGTGCCAGTAGTATCGGATCGGGGGCGAGATACTATGGCTACACCTTC
CASSIGSGARYYGYTF
>.|TRBJ2-7|TRBV29-1|TRBD1
TGCAGCGTTGAAGTCCCCCGGACAGGGGACTACGAGCAGTACTTC
CSVEVPRTGDYEQYF
>.|TRBJ1-2|TRBV7-9|.
TGTGCCAGCAGCTCCCCACAGGGATATGGCTACACCTTC
CASSSPQGYGYTF
>once|TRBJ2-2|TRBV27|TRBD1
TGTGCCAGCAGTTTAGGGACAGACGACACCGGGGAGCTGTTTTTT
CASSLGTDDTGELFF
>.|TRBJ1-2|TRBV5-4|TRBD1
TGTGCCAGCAGCCCGGGGGACAGGGGCGCTGTTCAGGGCTATGGCTACACCTTC
CASSPGDRGAVQGYGYTF
>.|TRBJ2-7|TRBV11-3|.
TGTGCCAGCAGCCCTCCAGGGTGTTGCTCCTACGAGCAGTACTTC
CASSPPGCCSYEQYF
>once|TRBJ1-5|TRBV7-2|TRBD1
TGTGCCAGCAGCCTAACCGGACAGGGAGGCAGCAATCAGCCCCAGCATTTT
CASSLTGQGGSNQPQHF
>.|TRBJ2-1|TRBV5-4|TRBD2
TGTGCCAGCAGCCAGCAAATAACTAGCGGGAGGTCTCAGTTCTTC
CASSQQITSGRSQFF
>.|TRBJ1-6|TRBV6-1|.
TGTGCCAGCATAGCCAGGGCTAATTCACCCCTCCACTTT
CASIARANSPLHF
>few|TRBJ1-2|TRBV6-4|.
TGTGCCAGCAGTCAAACAGGGTACTATGGCTACACCTTC
CASSQTGYYGYTF
>.|TRBJ2-2|TRBV6-4|TRBD1
TGTGCCAGCAGTGTTGAGGGGACAGGACAATCCGGGGAGCTGTTTTTT
CASSVEGTGQSGELFF
>.|TRBJ2-1|TRBV9|TRBD2
TGTGCCAGCAGCGTCCTTGGCGGGGGGGCCTACAATGAGCAGTTCTTC
CASSVLGGGAYNEQFF
>.|TRBJ2-1|TRBV5-8|TRBD2
TGTGCCAGCAGCTTGGCGACTAGCGGGACGTACAATGAGCAGTTCTTC
CASSLATSGTYNEQFF
>.|TRBJ2-7|TRBV19|.
TGTGCCAGCACCGGCAGGGACTACGAGCAGTACTTC
CASTGRDYEQYF
>.|TRBJ2-4|TRBV5-1|.
TGCGCCAGCAGCCTAGGACACAGTTCCGTAGCCAAAAACATTCAGTACTTC
CASSLGHSSVAKNIQYF
>.|TRBJ2-1|TRBV4-2|TRBD2
TGTGCCAGCAGCCAAGAAGGGACGCTAGCGGGAGTGGGGTACAATGAGCAGTTCTTC
CASSQEGTLAGVGYNEQFF
>.|TRBJ1-1|TRBV27|.
TGTGCCAGCAGTTTATTTTTCTCGGGGGAGGCAGCCCTTGAAGCTTTCTTT
CASSLFFSGEAALEAFF
>.|TRBJ2-5|TRBV4-1|TRBD2
TGCGCCAGCAGCCAGACGTCTAGCGGGAGGTTCGAGACCCAGTACTTC
CASSQTSSGRFETQYF
>.|TRBJ1-2|TRBV7-7|.
TGTGCCAGCAGCTTAGCTGAAACCGGGGGGGGTGGGAACTATGGCTACACCTTC
CASSLAETGGGGNYGYTF
>.|TRBJ2-7|TRBV28|TRBD1
TGTGCCAGCAGCCTCCCGGGACAGGGGTCCTACGAGCAGTACTTC
CASSLPGQGSYEQYF
>.|TRBJ1-2|TRBV28|.
TGTGCCAGCAGTTTTCCCCGGGGAGGTGGAACCTATGGCTACACCTTC
CASSFPRGGGTYGYTF
>.|TRBJ2-3|TRBV7-9|TRBD1
TGTGCCAGCAGCGGGACAGGGGGATGGACAGATACGCAGTATTTT
CASSGTGGWTDTQYF
>.|TRBJ2-1|TRBV6-6|.
TGTGCCAGCCTATTAGGGGTTTCCTACAATGAGCAGTTCTTC
CASLLGVSYNEQFF
>.|TRBJ2-1|TRBV11-2|.
TGTGCCAGCAGCCTTTTTGGGGGGAGCTCCTACAATGAGCAGTTCTTC
CASSLFGGSSYNEQFF
>.|TRBJ2-5|TRBV2|TRBD2
TGTGCCAGCAGGGGGACTAGCATAGCCGAGACCCAGTACTTC
CASRGTSIAETQYF
>.|TRBJ2-3|TRBV6-1|.
TGTGTCACATTCAGGGGGGTTAGCACAGATACGCAGTATTTT
CVTFRGVSTDTQYF
>.|TRBJ2-5|TRBV9|TRBD2
TGTGCCAGCAGCGTCGGGGACTCAATTTCACCGGGACTAGGAACGAAGACCCAGTACTTC
CASSVGDSISPGLGTKTQYF
>.|TRBJ1-1|TRBV7-8|.
TGTGCCAGCAGCTACTTGGGACGGTCTGAAGCTTTCTTT
CASSYLGRSEAFF
>.|TRBJ1-2|TRBV28|TRBD1
TGTGCCAGCAGATCGGACAGGGGTTACTATGGCTACACCTTC
CASRSDRGYYGYTF
>.|TRBJ2-7|TRBV7-2|.
TGTGCCAGCAGCTTCCCAGGGAACTCCTACGAGCAGTACTTC
CASSFPGNSYEQYF
>.|TRBJ2-7|TRBV29-1|.
TGCAGCGTTGAAGTCCAGGCCGGTCAGTACTTC
CSVEVQAGQYF
>.|TRBJ2-7|TRBV27|TRBD2
TGTGCCAGCAGATCGACTAGCGGGAGTCCGGACGACGAGCAGTACTTC
CASRSTSGSPDDEQYF
>.|TRBJ2-1|TRBV29-1|TRBD2
TGCAGCGTGGGAGGGACTAGCCTTAATGAGCAGTTCTTC
CSVGGTSLNEQFF
>.|TRBJ2-7|TRBV5-1|.
TGCGCCAGCAGGGGGTCCGACTACGAGCAGTACTTC
CASRGSDYEQYF